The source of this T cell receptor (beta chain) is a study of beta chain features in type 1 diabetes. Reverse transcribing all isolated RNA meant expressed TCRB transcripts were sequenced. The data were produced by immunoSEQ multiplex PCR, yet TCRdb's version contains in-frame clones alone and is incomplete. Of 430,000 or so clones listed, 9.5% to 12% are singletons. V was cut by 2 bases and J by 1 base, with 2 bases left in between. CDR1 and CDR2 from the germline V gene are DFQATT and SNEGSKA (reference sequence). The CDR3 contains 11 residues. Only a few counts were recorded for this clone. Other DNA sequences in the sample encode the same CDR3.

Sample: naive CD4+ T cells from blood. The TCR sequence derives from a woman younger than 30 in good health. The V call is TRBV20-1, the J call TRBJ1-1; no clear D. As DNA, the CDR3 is TGCAGTGCTAGACGGAACACTGAAGCTTTCTTT. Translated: CSARRNTEAFF.